This TCR beta chain derives from a study of blood T cell repertoires in COVID-19. Study overall: Acute-phase and convalescent COVID-19 samples originated in the United States, Italy and Spain.

This clone was counted a single time. The junction shows a germline mismatch at one end, possibly a read error. How the authors handled the data: The assay estimated nucleated cells by amplifying reference gene primers. The table came from immunoSEQ multiplex PCR; TCRdb's copy has only in-frame clones and leaves some out. V and J calls and clone size are those listed in that table; D and trimming were worked out from the DNA. The data hold 55,000 to 80,000 clones, with about 80% observed a single time. CDR3 length equals 16 residues. The germline V gene encodes CDR1 MNHNY and CDR2 SVGAGI (reference sequence).

The TCR comes from a woman in her seventies with acute or convalescent COVID-19. This chain uses TRBV6-6 with TRBJ1-5, with 10 bases fitting TRBD1. The sequencing sample was made of peripheral blood. The CDR3 nucleotides read TGTGCCAGCAGCTACTTCGGACAGGGGGGTTCGCAGCCCCAGCATTTT. Its protein product is CASSYFGQGGSQPQHF.